This section outlines one TCR beta chain sequence together with its context. What it binds is unknown. These data belong to a study of shared clonotypes between healthy human individuals. Study in general: Each donor had three CD4 naive, three CD4 memory, two CD8 naive and one CD8 memory plate.

This table comes from immunoSEQ multiplex PCR, and its TCRdb copy is limited to in-frame clones, with some not included. The repertoire holds roughly 890,000 clones, with 85% to 95% as singletons. Findings of the study overall: There were few donors, and this limited the genetic and exposure-history diversity represented. Despite large depth, sorted-subset datasets appeared incompletely sequenced.

Naive CD8 cells lacked CD45RO, underwent positive selection for CCR7 and left out terminally differentiated effector memory CD45RA+ cells. Donors were healthy HIV-negative adults without recently reported acute infections or vaccinations. Input material: naive CD8+ T cells sorted from blood. The TCR originated in a man younger than 45 in good health.

In DNA, the CDR3 is TGTGCCACCTCGGGACTAGCGCAAAACTCGATTTACGAGCAGTACTTC. It specifies CATSGLAQNSIYEQYF. The chain couples TRBV10-3 to TRBJ2-7; 10 bases are shared with TRBD2. V lost 10 bases to trimming and J lost 4 bases; unmatched junction nucleotides: 16. The CDR3 runs 16 residues. CDR1 ENHRY and CDR2 SYGVKD come from the germline V gene.